This entry describes one T cell receptor beta chain. As yet, its antigen is unknown. The data are from a study of cytomegalovirus exposure and HLA in healthy donors. The study's findings and limits: Some TCR beta chains (roughly 160 of them) were listed as cytomegalovirus-associated.

V lost 6 bases, J lost 3 bases, and 20 bases stayed unmatched. CDR1 is MDHEN, CDR2 SYDVKM, per germline. The CDR3 length is 20 residues. The data were produced by immunoSEQ multiplex PCR, yet TCRdb's version contains in-frame clones alone and is incomplete. The sample holds approximately 300,000 clones, about nine tenths seen once. Sample: PBMCs. This chain links TRBV28 with TRBJ2-2; 9 bases agree with TRBD2. The sequence derives from a woman aged 18 to 35 in good health and CMV-seronegative. The CDR3 protein is CASSPPRGVMSGRHTGELFF. Written as DNA, the CDR3 is TGTGCCAGCAGCCCCCCCCGGGGGGTTATGAGCGGGAGGCACACCGGGGAGCTGTTTTTT.